A selection of T cell receptor beta chains follows, all from one sample in a study of vaccination effects on CD4 cells after COVID-19. TCRdb's copy holds only in-frame clones and misses some; the assay was immunoSEQ multiplex PCR. The table shows roughly 50,000 clones, with about four fifths occurring only once. The antigens of these receptors remain unknown. The sequences come from CD4+ T cells from PBMCs cultured with HCoV-OC43 spike peptides, collected before COVID-19 vaccination. The source is a human donor who received a COVID-19 vaccine. The CDR3 runs from the conserved cysteine through the conserved F or W. Each record gives: V gene, J gene, CDR3 length, clone size, D gene, CDR3 protein, CDR3 DNA. The D gene is left open where the match is weak. Expanded clones are given a class, and other clones once, few, many or no size at all.

V: TRBV10-1
J: TRBJ2-2
length: 15
size: NA
D: NA
CDR3: CASSEGATWGGELFF
DNA: TGCGCCAGCAGTGAGGGGGCAACCTGGGGCGGGGAGCTGTTTTTT

V: TRBV5-1
J: TRBJ2-6
length: 15
size: NA
D: NA
CDR3: CASSLNSLGANVLTF
DNA: TGCGCCAGCAGCTTGAATTCCCTCGGGGCCAACGTCCTGACTTTC

V: TRBV9
J: TRBJ2-3
length: 15
size: NA
D: NA
CDR3: CASNRGGSNTDTQYF
DNA: TGTGCCAGCAACAGGGGGGGGTCGAACACAGATACGCAGTATTTT

V: TRBV29-1
J: TRBJ2-5
length: 13
size: NA
D: TRBD1
CDR3: CSAPTGVQETQYF
DNA: TGCAGCGCACCGACAGGGGTGCAAGAGACCCAGTACTTC

V: TRBV9
J: TRBJ1-2
length: 16
size: few
D: TRBD1
CDR3: CASSGAGTGGRYGYTF
DNA: TGTGCCAGCAGCGGGGCCGGGACAGGGGGCCGGTATGGCTACACCTTC

V: TRBV18
J: TRBJ1-4
length: 14
size: NA
D: NA
CDR3: CASSPQSSNEKLFF
DNA: TGTGCCAGCTCACCACAGAGCTCTAATGAAAAACTGTTTTTT

V: TRBV18
J: TRBJ1-4
length: 16
size: NA
D: TRBD1
CDR3: CASSHGQERANEKLFF
DNA: TGTGCCAGCTCACATGGACAGGAGCGGGCTAATGAAAAACTGTTTTTT

V: TRBV20-1
J: TRBJ2-1
length: 11
size: NA
D: NA
CDR3: CSAISGNEQFF
DNA: TGCAGTGCTATATCTGGCAATGAGCAGTTCTTC

V: TRBV5-1
J: TRBJ1-6
length: 14
size: NA
D: NA
CDR3: CASSPQGGQSPLHF
DNA: TGCGCCAGCAGCCCACAGGGTGGGCAGTCACCCCTCCACTTT

V: TRBV3-1/TRBV3-2
J: TRBJ1-1
length: 16
size: NA
D: TRBD1
CDR3: CASSQEGGSMNTEAFF
DNA: TGTGCCAGCAGCCAAGAAGGGGGCAGTATGAACACTGAAGCTTTCTTT

V: TRBV4-1
J: TRBJ1-2
length: 19
size: NA
D: NA
CDR3: CASSQEGRTTRILNYGYTF
DNA: TGCGCCAGCAGCCAAGAAGGGAGGACGACCCGCATACTTAACTATGGCTACACCTTC

V: TRBV5-1
J: TRBJ1-4
length: 15
size: NA
D: NA
CDR3: CASSGEGTTNEKLFF
DNA: TGCGCCAGCAGTGGAGAGGGAACAACTAATGAAAAACTGTTTTTT

V: TRBV4-2
J: TRBJ1-5
length: 15
size: NA
D: NA
CDR3: CASSQGTANIEPQHF
DNA: TGTGCCAGCAGCCAAGGAACGGCGAATATCGAGCCCCAGCATTTT

V: TRBV12-3/TRBV12-4
J: TRBJ1-1
length: 13
size: NA
D: NA
CDR3: CASSRTRNTEAFF
DNA: TGTGCCAGCAGCCGAACAAGGAACACTGAAGCTTTCTTT

V: TRBV7-7
J: TRBJ2-2
length: 14
size: NA
D: NA
CDR3: CASSPRLDTGELFF
DNA: TGTGCCAGCAGCCCACGACTTGACACCGGGGAGCTGTTTTTT

V: TRBV5-8
J: TRBJ2-3
length: 18
size: few
D: NA
CDR3: CASPNNPGETASTDTQYF
DNA: TGTGCCTCCCCGAATAATCCGGGGGAGACAGCTAGCACAGATACGCAGTATTTT

V: TRBV6-4
J: TRBJ2-2
length: 14
size: NA
D: NA
CDR3: CASSTNRVTGELFF
DNA: TGTGCCAGCAGTACGAACAGGGTAACCGGGGAGCTGTTTTTT

V: TRBV5-1
J: TRBJ2-5
length: 17
size: NA
D: NA
CDR3: CASSLALGEGSQETQYF
DNA: TGCGCCAGCAGCTTGGCCTTAGGGGAAGGGAGTCAAGAGACCCAGTACTTC

V: TRBV19
J: TRBJ1-2
length: 14
size: medium-sized
D: TRBD1
CDR3: CASSQGAPLYGYTF
DNA: TGTGCCAGTAGTCAGGGGGCACCTCTCTATGGCTACACCTTC

V: TRBV5-1
J: TRBJ2-1
length: 16
size: once
D: NA
CDR3: CASSFTPGVTGDEQFF
DNA: TGCGCCAGCAGCTTTACCCCAGGGGTTACGGGCGATGAGCAGTTCTTC

V: TRBV5-4
J: TRBJ2-2
length: 14
size: NA
D: NA
CDR3: CASSPPGDTGELFF
DNA: TGTGCCAGCAGCCCACCGGGGGACACCGGGGAGCTGTTTTTT

V: TRBV5-1
J: TRBJ1-1
length: 20
size: NA
D: NA
CDR3: CASSRGGGFVKTYSNTEAFF
DNA: TGCGCCAGCAGCCGAGGGGGGGGCTTCGTTAAAACTTATTCGAACACTGAAGCTTTCTTT

V: TRBV7-3
J: TRBJ2-2
length: 17
size: NA
D: TRBD1
CDR3: CASSPSGQGSDTGELFF
DNA: TGTGCCAGCAGCCCCTCGGGACAGGGATCCGACACCGGGGAGCTGTTTTTT

V: TRBV7-9
J: TRBJ2-3
length: 18
size: NA
D: TRBD2
CDR3: CASSLWLAGGRVSDTQYF
DNA: TGTGCCAGCAGCTTATGGCTAGCGGGGGGCCGGGTCTCAGATACGCAGTATTTT

V: TRBV24-1
J: TRBJ2-5
length: 15
size: NA
D: NA
CDR3: CATSDSEGLNFAQYF
DNA: TGTGCCACCAGTGATTCGGAAGGACTCAACTTTGCCCAGTACTTC

V: TRBV28
J: TRBJ1-1
length: 14
size: NA
D: NA
CDR3: CASKLFGTNTEAFF
DNA: TGTGCCAGCAAATTGTTTGGCACAAACACTGAAGCTTTCTTT

V: TRBV30
J: TRBJ1-4
length: 13
size: NA
D: NA
CDR3: CAWNPGRGEKLFF
DNA: TGTGCCTGGAATCCAGGTCGAGGAGAAAAACTGTTTTTT

V: TRBV7-2
J: TRBJ2-1
length: 15
size: NA
D: NA
CDR3: CASNPSGGWYNEQFF
DNA: TGTGCCAGCAACCCCTCCGGGGGATGGTACAATGAGCAGTTCTTC

V: TRBV15
J: TRBJ2-1
length: 15
size: NA
D: NA
CDR3: CATSRWGGLVNEQFF
DNA: TGTGCCACCAGCAGGTGGGGGGGCCTAGTCAATGAGCAGTTCTTC